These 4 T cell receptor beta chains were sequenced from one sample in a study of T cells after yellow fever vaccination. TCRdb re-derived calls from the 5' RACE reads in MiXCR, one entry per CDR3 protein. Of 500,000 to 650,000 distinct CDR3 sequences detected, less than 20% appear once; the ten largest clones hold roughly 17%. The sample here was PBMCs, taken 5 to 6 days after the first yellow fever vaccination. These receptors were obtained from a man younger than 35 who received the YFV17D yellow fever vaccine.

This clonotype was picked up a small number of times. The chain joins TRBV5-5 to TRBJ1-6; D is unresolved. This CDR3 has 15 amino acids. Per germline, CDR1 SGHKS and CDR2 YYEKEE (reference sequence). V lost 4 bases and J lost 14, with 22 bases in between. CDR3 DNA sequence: TGTGCCAGCAGCCCCCTCGGGGTTTACGGGAGGACCCTCCACTTT. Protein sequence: CASSPLGVYGRTLHF.

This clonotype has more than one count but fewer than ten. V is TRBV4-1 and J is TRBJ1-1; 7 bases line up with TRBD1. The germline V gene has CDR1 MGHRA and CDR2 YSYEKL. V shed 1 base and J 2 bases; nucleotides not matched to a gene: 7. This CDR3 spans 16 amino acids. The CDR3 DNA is TGCGCCAGCAGCCAAGCGGAACAGGGGCTTAACACTGAAGCTTTCTTT. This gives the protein CASSQAEQGLNTEAFF.

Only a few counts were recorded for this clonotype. Here the CDR3 reads CASSPGDPYEQYV. As DNA, the CDR3 is TGTGCCAGCAGTCCCGGGGACCCCTACGAGCAGTACGTC. This sequence joins TRBV12-3 or TRBV12-4 and TRBJ2-7; D could derive from TRBD1 or TRBD2 (5 bases each). CDR3 length: 13 residues. Trimming removed 5 bases at V and 2 bases at J, with 10 bases between.

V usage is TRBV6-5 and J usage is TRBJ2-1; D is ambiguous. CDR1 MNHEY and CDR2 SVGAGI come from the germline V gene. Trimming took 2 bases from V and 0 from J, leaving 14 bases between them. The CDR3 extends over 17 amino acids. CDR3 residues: CASSYPSDGSSYNEQFF. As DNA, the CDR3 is TGTGCCAGCAGTTACCCTTCGGACGGAAGCTCCTACAATGAGCAGTTCTTC.